This TCR beta chain was captured in a study of blood T cells in healthy people across ages. For the study at large: Template switching caught about one barcoded beta molecule for each two T cells. Study-level results: It was found that TCR beta diversity correlated strongly with the percentage of naive T cells.

The donors, all healthy, were Caucasians living in Russia, aged about 6 to 95. Extracted total RNA amounted to at least 5.5 micrograms for each sample. This clonotype occurred many times. Antigen specificity is unknown. For the second PCR, which ran for about 6 to 11 cycles, a sample-barcoded 5' primer and a J-beta primer mix were used. MiXCR was run by TCRdb on the 5' RACE reads, yielding one entry per CDR3 protein. The sample has 550,000 to 750,000 distinct CDR3 sequences; over 20% are singletons. This CDR3 comprises 15 residues. The germline gives CDR1 MGHRA, CDR2 YSYEKL. The V end lost 4 bases, the J end lost 2 bases, and 14 bases lay between the germline ends.

This sequence originates from an older man in good health. The chain couples TRBV4-1 to TRBJ1-2, with unresolved D. The sequencing input was blood. The CDR3 DNA sequence: TGCGCCAGCAGCCCCACTGACGGGTCGAACTATGGCTACACCTTC. It encodes CASSPTDGSNYGYTF.